The T cell receptor (beta chain) described here comes from a study of response to subunit inactivated influenza vaccine. The trim removed 5 bases at V and 5 bases at J, leaving 7 bases unmatched. The CDR3 has 15 residues. Germline CDR1 is SQVTM and CDR2 is ANQGSEA. TCRdb redid the calling of the RT-PCR reads with MiXCR, one entry per CDR3 protein. This table has about 780,000 distinct CDR3 sequences, approximately 18% appearing once. Overall study findings and caveats: Every seasonal influenza vaccination brings in few new T cells, the authors suggested.

Details on this clonotype: Its antigen remains unknown.

This receptor was taken from a man aged 45 to 65 who received an inactivated influenza vaccine. J is TRBJ2-3 and V is TRBV29-1; TRBD2 matches 13 bases. Sample: PBMCs from blood, taken approximately 5 days after vaccination. CDR3 in DNA: TGCAGCGTTCTAGGACTAGCGGGAGTGGTAGATACGCAGTATTTT. As protein: CSVLGLAGVVDTQYF.